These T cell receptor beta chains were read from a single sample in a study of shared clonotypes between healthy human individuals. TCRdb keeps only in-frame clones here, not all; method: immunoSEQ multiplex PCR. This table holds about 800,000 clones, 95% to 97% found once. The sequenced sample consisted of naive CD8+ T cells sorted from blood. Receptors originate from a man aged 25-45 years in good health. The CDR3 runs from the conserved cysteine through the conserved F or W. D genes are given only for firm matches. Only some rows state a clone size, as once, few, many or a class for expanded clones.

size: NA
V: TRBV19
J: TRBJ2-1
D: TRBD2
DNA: TGTGCCAAACTCAGCGGGAGGGCCACCTACAATGAGCAGTTCTTC
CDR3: CAKLSGRATYNEQFF

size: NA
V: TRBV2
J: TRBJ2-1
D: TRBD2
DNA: TGTGCCAGCAGGGGGGAGGGGATCGATGAGCAGTTCTTC
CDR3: CASRGEGIDEQFF

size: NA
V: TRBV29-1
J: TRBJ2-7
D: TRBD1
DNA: TGCAGCGCAGAATCAGCAGAAGTCGAGCTGGGACAGAGCTCCTACGAGCAGTACTTC
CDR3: CSAESAEVELGQSSYEQYF

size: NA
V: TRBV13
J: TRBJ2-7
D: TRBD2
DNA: TGTGCCAGCAGCTTAGGGGCGAGCGGGAGCTACGAGCAGTACTTC
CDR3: CASSLGASGSYEQYF

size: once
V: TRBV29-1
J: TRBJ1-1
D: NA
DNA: TGCAGCGTTGATTTTGGCGGGGCTGGCACTGAAGCTTTCTTT
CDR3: CSVDFGGAGTEAFF

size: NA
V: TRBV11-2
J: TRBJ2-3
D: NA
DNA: TGTGCCAGCAGCACGATCGTAACAGGGCGTGGCACAGATACGCAGTATTTT
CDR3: CASSTIVTGRGTDTQYF

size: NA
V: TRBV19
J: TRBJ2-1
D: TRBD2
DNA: TGTGCCAGTAGTATCATGTTGGGAGCGGGAGAAGAGCAGTTCTTC
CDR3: CASSIMLGAGEEQFF

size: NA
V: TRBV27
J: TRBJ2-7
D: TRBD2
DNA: TGTGCCAGCAGTTGGGCGGGAGGGAACGAGCAGTACTTC
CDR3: CASSWAGGNEQYF

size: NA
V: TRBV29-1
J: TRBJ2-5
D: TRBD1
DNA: TGCAGCGTTGAAGATCTGGACAGGGGACAAGAGACCCAGTACTTC
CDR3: CSVEDLDRGQETQYF

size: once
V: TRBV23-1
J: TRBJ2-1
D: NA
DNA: TGCGCCAGCAGTTCCCGTTTCCGTAGTCGGTTCTTC
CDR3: CASSSRFRSRFF

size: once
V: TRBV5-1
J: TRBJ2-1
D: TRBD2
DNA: TGCGCCAGCAGCTCGAGATTTGGACTAGCGGGAGGGCCTTTCTACAATGAGCAGTTCTTC
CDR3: CASSSRFGLAGGPFYNEQFF

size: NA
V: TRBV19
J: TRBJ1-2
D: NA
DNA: TGTGCCAGTAGTTGGACCCTACCTGGGGATGGCTACACCTTC
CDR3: CASSWTLPGDGYTF

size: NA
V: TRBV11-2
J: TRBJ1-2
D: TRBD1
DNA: TGTGCCAGCAGCCCACCGGGGACAGGGATCTATGGCTACACCTTC
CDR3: CASSPPGTGIYGYTF

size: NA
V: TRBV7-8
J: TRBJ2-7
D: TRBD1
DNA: TGTGCCAGCATCGGGACAGGCGAGCAGTACTTC
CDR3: CASIGTGEQYF

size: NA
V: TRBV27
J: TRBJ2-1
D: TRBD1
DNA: TGTGCCAGTCAAACCCACGGGACAGGTGCGTACAATGAGCAGTTCTTC
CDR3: CASQTHGTGAYNEQFF

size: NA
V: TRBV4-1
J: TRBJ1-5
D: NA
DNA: TGCGCCAGCAGCCAAGTTGAGGGCCAGCCCCAGCATTTT
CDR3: CASSQVEGQPQHF

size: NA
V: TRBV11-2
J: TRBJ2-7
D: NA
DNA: TGTGCCAGCAGCAACGCCTACTACGAGCAGTACTTC
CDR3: CASSNAYYEQYF

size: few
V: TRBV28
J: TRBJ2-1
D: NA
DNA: TGTGCCAGCAGTTTAAGGGAGATCCACAATGAGCAGTTCTTC
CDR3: CASSLREIHNEQFF

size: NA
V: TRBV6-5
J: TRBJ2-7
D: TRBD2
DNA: TGTGCCAGCAGTTACTACGGGAGCGGGAGCTTCTACGAGCAGTACTTC
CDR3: CASSYYGSGSFYEQYF

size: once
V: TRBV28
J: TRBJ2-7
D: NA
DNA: TGTGCCAGCAGGGGGACGGCATCCTACGAGCAGTACTTC
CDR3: CASRGTASYEQYF

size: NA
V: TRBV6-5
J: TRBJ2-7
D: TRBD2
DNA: TGTGCCAGCAGTTTAAGCGGGATCTCCTACGAGCAGTACTTC
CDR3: CASSLSGISYEQYF

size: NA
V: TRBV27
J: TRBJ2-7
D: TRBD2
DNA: TGTGCCAGCAGTTTCAGCGGGGGCTCCTACGAGCAGTACTTC
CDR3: CASSFSGGSYEQYF

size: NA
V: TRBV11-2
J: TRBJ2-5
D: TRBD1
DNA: TGTGCCAGCAGCTTAGGGTCAGCAGGGGGCGAGTCGGAGACCCAGTACTTC
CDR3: CASSLGSAGGESETQYF

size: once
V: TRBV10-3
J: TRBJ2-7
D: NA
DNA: TGTGCCATCGGCGGACAGAATAGAGAGCAGTACTTC
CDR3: CAIGGQNREQYF

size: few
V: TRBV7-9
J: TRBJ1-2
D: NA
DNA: TGTGCCAGCAGCTCTAGATGGGACACGGAGGATGGCTACACCTTC
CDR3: CASSSRWDTEDGYTF

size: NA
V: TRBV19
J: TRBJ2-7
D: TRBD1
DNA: TGTGCCAGTAGCACAACAGGGGGAGGCGAGCAGTACTTC
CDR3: CASSTTGGGEQYF

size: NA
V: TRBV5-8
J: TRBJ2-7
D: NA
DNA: TGTGCCAGCAGCCCTCGATCCTACGAGCAGTACTTC
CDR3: CASSPRSYEQYF

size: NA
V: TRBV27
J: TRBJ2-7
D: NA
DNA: TGTGCCAGCAGTTTATCACGTACTTCCTACGAGCAGTACTTC
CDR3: CASSLSRTSYEQYF

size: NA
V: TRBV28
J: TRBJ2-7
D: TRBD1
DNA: TGTGCCAGCAGTTGGGACAGGGTCTCCTACGAGCAGTACTTC
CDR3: CASSWDRVSYEQYF

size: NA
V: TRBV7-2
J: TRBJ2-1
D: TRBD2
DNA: TGTGCCAGCAGATTGTGGGGACTAGCGGACAATGAGCAGTTCTTC
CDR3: CASRLWGLADNEQFF

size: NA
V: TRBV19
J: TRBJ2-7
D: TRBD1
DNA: TGTGCCAGTAGTATAGCACAGGGGACCTACGAGCAGTACTTC
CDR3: CASSIAQGTYEQYF

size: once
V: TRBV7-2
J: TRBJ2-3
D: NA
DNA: TGTGCCAGCAGCCCCCCCACAGATACGCAGTATTTT
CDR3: CASSPPTDTQYF

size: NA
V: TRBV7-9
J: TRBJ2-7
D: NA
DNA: TGTGCCAGCAGCCCCTTAGCGCGAAAGGGCTCCTACGAGCAGTACTTC
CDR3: CASSPLARKGSYEQYF

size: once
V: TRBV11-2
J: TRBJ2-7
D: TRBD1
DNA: TGTGCCAGCAGCTTTGGGACAGGGTCCTACGAGCAGTACTTC
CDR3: CASSFGTGSYEQYF

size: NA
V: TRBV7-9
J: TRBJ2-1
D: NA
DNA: TGTGCCAGCAGCCCTCCCGGGACCGGTGACAATGAGCAGTTCTTC
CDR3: CASSPPGTGDNEQFF

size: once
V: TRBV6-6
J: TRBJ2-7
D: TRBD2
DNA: TGTGCCAGCAAGCTAATAGCGGGAGGGCGGGACGAGCAGTACTTC
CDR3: CASKLIAGGRDEQYF

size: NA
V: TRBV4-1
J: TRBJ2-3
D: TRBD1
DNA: TGCGCCAGCAGCCAAAAACCGGGACAGGGTGCCACAGATACGCAGTATTTT
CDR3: CASSQKPGQGATDTQYF

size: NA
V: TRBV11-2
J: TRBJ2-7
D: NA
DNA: TGTGCCAGCAGCTTAGTGGCTAGCGCCGCCTCCTACGAGCAGTACTTC
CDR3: CASSLVASAASYEQYF

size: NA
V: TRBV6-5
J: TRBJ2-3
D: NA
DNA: TGTGCCAGCAGTTACTTTGGGGGTAGCACAGATACGCAGTATTTT
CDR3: CASSYFGGSTDTQYF